This T cell receptor beta chain came from a study of T cell responses to AZD1222 COVID-19 vaccine. This table comes from immunoSEQ multiplex PCR, and its TCRdb copy is limited to in-frame clones, with some not included. The sample consists of approximately 180,000 clones, around nine tenths of them appearing once. Overall study results and limits: CD4 TCRs covered the whole spike, strongest at regions 160-218 and 743-854. Most donors were white British, females outnumbered males, and clonal diversity was possibly underestimated. Only six or seven AZD1222 recipients tested seropositive at baseline.

About this clone itself: Its antigen is still unknown.

The V end lost 5 bases, the J end lost 3 bases, and 8 bases lay between the germline ends. The length of the CDR3 is 13 residues. Germline-derived CDR1 and CDR2 are LNHNV and YYDKDF (reference sequence). This clonotype originated in an adult in good health. Sequenced here: peripheral blood, sampled on day 0 of AZD1222 vaccination. This chain joins TRBV15 and TRBJ1-5; TRBD1 might be the D (5 bases). The CDR3 DNA sequence: TGTGCCACCAGCCGACAGATCAATCAGCCCCAGCATTTT. Translating it yields CATSRQINQPQHF.